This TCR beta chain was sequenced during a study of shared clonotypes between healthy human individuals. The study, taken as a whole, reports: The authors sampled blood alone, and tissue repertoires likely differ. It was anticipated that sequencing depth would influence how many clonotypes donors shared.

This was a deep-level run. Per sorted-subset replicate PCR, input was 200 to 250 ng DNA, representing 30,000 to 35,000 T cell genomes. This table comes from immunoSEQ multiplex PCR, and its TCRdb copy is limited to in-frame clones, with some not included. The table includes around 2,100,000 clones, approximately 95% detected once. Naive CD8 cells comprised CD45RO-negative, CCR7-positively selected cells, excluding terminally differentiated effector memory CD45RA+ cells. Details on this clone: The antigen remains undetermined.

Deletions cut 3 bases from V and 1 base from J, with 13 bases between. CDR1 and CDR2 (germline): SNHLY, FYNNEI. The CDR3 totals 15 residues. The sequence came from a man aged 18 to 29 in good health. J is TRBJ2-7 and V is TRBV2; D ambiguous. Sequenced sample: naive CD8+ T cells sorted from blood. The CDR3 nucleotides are TGTGCCAGCAGTGATCCCGCCGACTTATCCTACGAGCAGTACTTC. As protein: CASSDPADLSYEQYF.